This T cell receptor beta chain was identified during a study of blood T cell repertoires in COVID-19. Across the whole study: Acute and convalescent COVID-19 samples came from the United States, Italy and Spain.

TCRdb keeps only in-frame clones here, not all; method: immunoSEQ multiplex PCR. The table includes approximately 390,000 clones, 90% detected once. The germline V gene encodes CDR1 PRHDT and CDR2 FYEKMQ (reference sequence). This CDR3 has 17 amino acids. Unmatched junction bases numbered 9, after V lost 4 bases and J lost 0 bases. The V and J genes are TRBV13 and TRBJ2-4; 7 bases are shared with TRBD2. Sequenced: peripheral blood. The TCR was taken from a man in his late teens or twenties with active or convalescent COVID-19. The CDR3 spells CASSSYTPGGAKNIQYF. CDR3 sequence (DNA): TGTGCCAGCAGCTCTTATACCCCGGGAGGAGCCAAAAACATTCAGTACTTC.